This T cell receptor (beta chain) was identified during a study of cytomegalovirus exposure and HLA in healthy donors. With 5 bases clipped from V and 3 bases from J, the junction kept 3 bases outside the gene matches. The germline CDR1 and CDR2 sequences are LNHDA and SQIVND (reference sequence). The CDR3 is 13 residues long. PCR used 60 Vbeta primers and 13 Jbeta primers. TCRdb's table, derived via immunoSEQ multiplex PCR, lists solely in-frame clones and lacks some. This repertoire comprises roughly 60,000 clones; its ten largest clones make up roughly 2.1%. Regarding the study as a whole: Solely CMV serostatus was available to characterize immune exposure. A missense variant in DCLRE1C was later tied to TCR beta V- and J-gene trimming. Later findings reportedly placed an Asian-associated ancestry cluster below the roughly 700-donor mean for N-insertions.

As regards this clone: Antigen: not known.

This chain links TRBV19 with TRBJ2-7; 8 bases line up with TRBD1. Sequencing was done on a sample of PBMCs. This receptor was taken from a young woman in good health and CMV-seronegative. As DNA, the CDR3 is TGTGCCAGTAGTCCGACAGGGGTCTACGAGCAGTACTTC. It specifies CASSPTGVYEQYF.